This paragraph covers one T cell receptor (beta chain) sequence. The antigen remains undetermined. CDR1 and CDR2 from the germline V gene are SGHVS and FQNEAQ. With V trimmed by 1 base and J by 8 bases, 13 bases remained unmatched. This CDR3 comprises 17 residues. TCRdb itself ran the 5' RACE reads through MiXCR, one entry per CDR3 protein. The data hold 1.5 million to 2 million distinct CDR3 sequences, with around a third observed a single time. The data derive from a study of identical twins. General study points: The study reached conclusions through statistical analysis that was cross-sectional, not following the same donors. Modelling underestimated the level of out-of-frame TCR alpha sharing observed in monozygotic twins. Where beta out-of-frame sequences were concerned, excess twin sharing was weaker.

V gene TRBV7-8 combines with J gene TRBJ2-1; 8 nucleotides match TRBD2. Material: cord blood. The receptor's source is a newborn girl in good health. The CDR3 spells CASSLETGGGLIYEQFF. In DNA form, the CDR3 reads TGTGCCAGCAGCTTAGAGACCGGCGGGGGGCTTATCTATGAGCAGTTCTTC.